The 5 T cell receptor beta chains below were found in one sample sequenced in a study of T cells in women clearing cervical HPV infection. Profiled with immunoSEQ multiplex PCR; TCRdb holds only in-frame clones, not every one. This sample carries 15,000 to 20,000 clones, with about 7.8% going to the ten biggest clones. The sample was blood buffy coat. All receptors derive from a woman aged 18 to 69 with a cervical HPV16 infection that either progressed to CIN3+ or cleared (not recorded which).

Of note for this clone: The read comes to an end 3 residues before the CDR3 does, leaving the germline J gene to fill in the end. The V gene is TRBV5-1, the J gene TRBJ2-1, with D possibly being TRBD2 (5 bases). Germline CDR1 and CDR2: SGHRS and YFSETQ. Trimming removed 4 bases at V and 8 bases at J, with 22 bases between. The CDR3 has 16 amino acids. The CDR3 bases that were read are TGCGCCAGCAGCCCTACCCCATTAGGACTGTCGGATGAG. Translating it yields CASSPTPLGLSDE. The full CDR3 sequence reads CASSPTPLGLSDEQFF.

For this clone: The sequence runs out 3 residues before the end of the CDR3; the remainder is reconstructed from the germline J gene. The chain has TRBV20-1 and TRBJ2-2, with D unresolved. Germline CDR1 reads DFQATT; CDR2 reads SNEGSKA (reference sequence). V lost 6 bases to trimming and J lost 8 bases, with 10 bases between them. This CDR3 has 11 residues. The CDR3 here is CSAEGLGELFF. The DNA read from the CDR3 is TGCAGTGCAGAAGGCTTGGGGGAG.

CDR3 amino acids: CSATISRGLRETQYF. CDR3 bases read: TGCAGTGCTACTATCTCTAGGGGGCTACGGGAGACC. The chain combines TRBV20-1 with TRBJ2-5; the match to TRBD1 covers 7 bases. The read ends 3 residues early relative to the CDR3; the germline J gene fills the gap. V shed 4 bases, J shed 5 bases, and the junction held 13 bases outside the gene matches. This CDR3 is built from 15 residues. Germline V lookup: CDR1 DFQATT, CDR2 SNEGSKA (reference sequence).

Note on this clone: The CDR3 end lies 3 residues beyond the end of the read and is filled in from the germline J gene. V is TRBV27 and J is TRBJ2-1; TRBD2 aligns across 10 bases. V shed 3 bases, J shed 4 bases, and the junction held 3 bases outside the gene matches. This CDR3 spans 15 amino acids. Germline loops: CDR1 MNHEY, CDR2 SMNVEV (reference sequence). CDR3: CASSLSGGVYNEQFF. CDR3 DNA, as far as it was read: TGTGCCAGCAGTTTGAGCGGGGGGGTTTACAATGAG.

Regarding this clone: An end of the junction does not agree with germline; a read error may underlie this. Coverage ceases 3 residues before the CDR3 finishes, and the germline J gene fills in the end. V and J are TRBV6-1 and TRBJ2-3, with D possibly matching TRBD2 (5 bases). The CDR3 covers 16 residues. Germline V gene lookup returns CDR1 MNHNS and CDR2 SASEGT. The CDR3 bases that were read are TGTGCCAGCAGTCAAGCGACCCCGCGAAGAGGGGATACG. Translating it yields CASSQATPRRGDT. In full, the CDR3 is CASSQATPRRGDTQYF.